The 12 T cell receptor beta chains reported below all come from one sample, sequenced in a study of blood T cell repertoires in COVID-19. Generated by immunoSEQ multiplex PCR, the TCRdb table keeps only in-frame clones and is missing some. The repertoire includes about 160,000 clones, around 77% of them detected once, and 2.8% sits in the top ten. The sample was peripheral blood. The receptors originated from a man aged 70 or older with acute or convalescent COVID-19.

This chain connects TRBV11-2 to TRBJ2-3, with TRBD2 identical over 8 bases. This CDR3 region has 14 residues. Germline assignment: CDR1 SGHAT and CDR2 FQNNGV. The V gene end was trimmed by 2 bases and the J gene end by 9 bases; junction bases not matched to a gene: 7. The CDR3 DNA follows: TGTGCCAGCAGCTTAACATCACTAGCGGACACGCAGTATTTT. Encoded protein: CASSLTSLADTQYF.

V gene TRBV19 combines with J gene TRBJ1-1, with 9 bases fitting TRBD1. Germline V gene sequence: CDR1 LNHDA, CDR2 SQIVND (reference sequence). J gave up 1 base and V 5 bases, and 2 bases lay outside the gene matches. CDR3 length: 14 residues. The CDR3 loop reads CASSHRGPNTEAFF. In nucleotides, the CDR3 is TGTGCCAGTAGTCACAGGGGGCCGAACACTGAAGCTTTCTTT.

This clone was counted a single time. V and J are TRBV28 and TRBJ2-3; TRBD2 matches at 7 bases. The CDR3 runs to 18 residues. Trimming removed 3 bases from V and 0 bases from J; junction bases left unmatched: 12. Germline-derived CDR1 and CDR2 are MDHEN and SYDVKM. The CDR3 loop is CASSFALAKSHSTDTQYF. CDR3 nucleotide sequence: TGTGCCAGCAGTTTTGCACTAGCGAAAAGCCACAGCACAGATACGCAGTATTTT. The full variable domain, rest sourced from reference TRBV28 and TRBJ2-3, is DVKVTQSSRYLVKRTGEKVFLECVQDMDHENMFWYRQDPGLGLRLIYFSYDVKMKEKGDIPEGYSVSREKKERFSLILESASTNQTSMYLCASSFALAKSHSTDTQYFGPGTRLTVL.

The J gene is TRBJ1-2, the V gene TRBV5-1; the match to TRBD1 covers 7 bases. The CDR3 loop spans 15 amino acids. V shed 0 bases, J shed 6 bases, and the junction held 8 bases outside the gene matches. Germline-derived CDR1 and CDR2 are SGHRS and YFSETQ. The CDR3 reads CASSLDPGGINGYTF. The CDR3 nucleotides are TGCGCCAGCAGCTTGGATCCAGGGGGTATTAATGGCTACACCTTC.

This clone was picked up one time. The V and J genes are TRBV12-5 and TRBJ2-2; possibly TRBD1 for D (5 bases). This CDR3 has 15 residues. V was trimmed by 5 bases and J by 0 bases, leaving 10 bases between them. The V gene's germline CDR1 is LGHNT and CDR2 FRNRAP. Written as DNA, the CDR3 is TGTGCTAGTGGTCCAGGGATCGCGAACACCGGGGAGCTGTTTTTT. Translated: CASGPGIANTGELFF.

The V call is TRBV28, the J call TRBJ2-1, with 8 bases identical to TRBD1. Per germline, CDR1 MDHEN and CDR2 SYDVKM. CDR3 length equals 18 residues. Trimming removed 6 bases from V and 0 bases from J; junction bases left unmatched: 13. The chain's CDR3 is CASRTLETGALSYNEQFF. The CDR3 DNA sequence: TGTGCCAGCAGAACTTTGGAGACAGGGGCCCTCTCCTACAATGAGCAGTTCTTC.

V usage is TRBV11-1 and J usage is TRBJ2-5; 7 nucleotides agree with TRBD1. CDR3 length: 15 amino acids. Germline V gene lookup returns CDR1 SGHAT and CDR2 FQDESV (reference sequence). The J segment lost 1 base and the V segment lost 5 bases, leaving 7 bases of the junction unmatched. CDR3 loop: CASSRDSRFQETQYF. DNA of the CDR3: TGTGCCAGCAGCCGGGACAGTAGGTTCCAAGAGACCCAGTACTTC.

The V call is TRBV7-8, the J call TRBJ1-3; maybe TRBD1 (5 bases). V was cut by 2 bases and J by 0 bases, with 23 bases left in between. The germline V gene has CDR1 SGHVS and CDR2 FQNEAQ. This CDR3 has 20 amino acids. The CDR3 DNA reads TGTGCCAGCAGCTTATCCTCCTCTGGGGGGTCCTTCAGCTCTGGAAACACCATATATTTT. This encodes CASSLSSSGGSFSSGNTIYF.

This clone was recorded a few times. The rearrangement links TRBV28 to TRBJ1-1; D is unresolved. This CDR3 comprises 12 residues. Germline V CDR1 and CDR2: MDHEN, SYDVKM. The V end lost 5 bases, the J end lost 4 bases, and 8 bases lay between the germline ends. In DNA form, the CDR3 reads TGTGCCAGCAGTCGGGGAAGCACTGAAGCTTTCTTT. Protein sequence: CASSRGSTEAFF. The full variable domain, in which reference TRBV28 and TRBJ1-1 provide the parts outside the CDR3, is DVKVTQSSRYLVKRTGEKVFLECVQDMDHENMFWYRQDPGLGLRLIYFSYDVKMKEKGDIPEGYSVSREKKERFSLILESASTNQTSMYLCASSRGSTEAFFGQGTRLTVV.

The chain employs TRBV7-9 and TRBJ1-4, with 10 bases identical to TRBD1. Trimming at V came to 5 bases and at J to 8 bases, leaving 5 bases not matched to a gene. Germline lookup yields CDR1 SEHNR and CDR2 FQNEAQ (reference sequence). This CDR3 spans 14 amino acids. The CDR3 DNA is TGTGCCAGCAGCCGGGACAGGGGTGGAGAAAAACTGTTTTTT. Translation: CASSRDRGGEKLFF. Looking up the rest from reference TRBV7-9 and TRBJ1-4 gives the full variable domain: DTGVSQNPRHKITKRGQNVTFRCDPISEHNRLYWYRQTLGQGPEFLTYFQNEAQLEKSRLLSDRFSAERPKGSFSTLEIQRTEQGDSAMYLCASSRDRGGEKLFFGSGTQLSVL.

This rearrangement joins TRBV21-1 to TRBJ1-1. TRBV21-1 is reported as a pseudogene. The CDR3 spans 20 residues. CDR3 loop: CASSIGRVDWAWTGNTEAFF. The DNA for the CDR3 is TGTGCCAGCAGCATTGGGCGAGTGGACTGGGCTTGGACTGGGAACACTGAAGCTTTCTTT.

V is TRBV7-8 and J is TRBJ2-5, with 9 bases identical to TRBD2. The CDR3 contains 14 residues. Trimming removed 5 bases from V and 5 bases from J; junction bases left unmatched: 6. CDR1 SGHVS and CDR2 FQNEAQ come from the germline V gene. For the CDR3, the DNA is TGTGCCAGCAGCGCGGGACTAGCTCGTGAGACCCAGTACTTC. This translates into CASSAGLARETQYF.